This is a list of T cell receptor beta chains from one sample in a study of CD8+ T cells in alopecia areata. Libraries were prepared by immunoSEQ multiplex PCR; TCRdb keeps only in-frame clonotypes and omits some of them. The sample has about 250,000 clones, under 70% seen once. The sample in question was CD4+ T cells sorted from blood, obtained at week 0. The receptors originated from a human donor with alopecia areata. The CDR3 runs from the conserved cysteine through the conserved F or W. A D gene is named only where the DNA matches it firmly. Only some rows state a clone size, as once, few, many or a class for expanded clones.

D gene: -; J gene: TRBJ1-2; clone size: -; V gene: TRBV20-1; CDR3 DNA: TGCAGTGCTAGACGTGGTTTTGTCCCCTTCTTC; CDR3 protein: CSARRGFVPFF
D gene: -; J gene: TRBJ2-7; clone size: once; V gene: TRBV4-1; CDR3 DNA: TGCGCCAGCAGCCAATGGGGTGAAGGGTCGTCCGAGCAGTACTTC; CDR3 protein: CASSQWGEGSSEQYF
D gene: TRBD1; J gene: TRBJ1-2; clone size: -; V gene: TRBV18; CDR3 DNA: TGTGCCAGCTCACCGACAGGGGGCGACTATGGCTACACCTTC; CDR3 protein: CASSPTGGDYGYTF
D gene: -; J gene: TRBJ2-5; clone size: -; V gene: TRBV10-3; CDR3 DNA: TGTGCCATCAGTGAACCGTACCAAGAGACCCAGTACTTC; CDR3 protein: CAISEPYQETQYF
D gene: -; J gene: TRBJ2-7; clone size: -; V gene: TRBV30; CDR3 DNA: TGTGCCTGGACCGCCGGACTTTACGAGCAGTACTTC; CDR3 protein: CAWTAGLYEQYF
D gene: TRBD1; J gene: TRBJ1-4; clone size: -; V gene: TRBV11-2; CDR3 DNA: TGTGCCAGCAGTTACAGGGGGAGTGAAAAACTGTTTTTT; CDR3 protein: CASSYRGSEKLFF
D gene: TRBD1; J gene: TRBJ1-1; clone size: once; V gene: TRBV18; CDR3 DNA: TGTGCCAGCTCACCAGGACAGGGGAACACTGAAGCTTTCTTT; CDR3 protein: CASSPGQGNTEAFF
D gene: -; J gene: TRBJ1-5; clone size: once; V gene: TRBV19; CDR3 DNA: TGTGCCAGTAGTATTTCAGGGATCAATCAGCCCCAGCATTTT; CDR3 protein: CASSISGINQPQHF
D gene: -; J gene: TRBJ1-1; clone size: -; V gene: TRBV2; CDR3 DNA: TGTGCCAGCTCCTTACAAGGGATGAACACTGAAGCTTTCTTT; CDR3 protein: CASSLQGMNTEAFF
D gene: -; J gene: TRBJ1-6; clone size: few; V gene: TRBV30; CDR3 DNA: TGTGCCTGGACTACAGGACGGAGGAATTCACCCCTCCACTTT; CDR3 protein: CAWTTGRRNSPLHF
D gene: -; J gene: TRBJ2-2; clone size: once; V gene: TRBV5-4; CDR3 DNA: TGTGCCAGCAGCTTGGCGGGGCGGGAGGAGCTGTTTTTT; CDR3 protein: CASSLAGREELFF
D gene: -; J gene: TRBJ2-7; clone size: -; V gene: TRBV7-2; CDR3 DNA: TGTGCCAGCAGCGAGATCTACGAGCAGTACTTC; CDR3 protein: CASSEIYEQYF
D gene: -; J gene: TRBJ2-1; clone size: once; V gene: TRBV6-1; CDR3 DNA: TGTGCCAGCAGTGCCTGGAGGGGCCGAGGATACAATGAGCAGTTCTTC; CDR3 protein: CASSAWRGRGYNEQFF
D gene: -; J gene: TRBJ2-7; clone size: few; V gene: TRBV27; CDR3 DNA: TGTGCCAGCAGTTCACCCCCTCTCTACGAGCAGTACTTC; CDR3 protein: CASSSPPLYEQYF
D gene: -; J gene: TRBJ2-7; clone size: few; V gene: TRBV25-1; CDR3 DNA: TGTGCCAGCAGTCCTCGGGACGGAGCCTACGAGCAGTACTTC; CDR3 protein: CASSPRDGAYEQYF
D gene: -; J gene: TRBJ1-2; clone size: few; V gene: TRBV15; CDR3 DNA: TGTGCCACCAGCAGAGATGAGGATAACTATGGCTACACCTTC; CDR3 protein: CATSRDEDNYGYTF
D gene: -; J gene: TRBJ2-1; clone size: -; V gene: TRBV2; CDR3 DNA: TGTGCCAGCAGTGATGACAGTATTTACGTGCAGTTCTTC; CDR3 protein: CASSDDSIYVQFF
D gene: -; J gene: TRBJ2-5; clone size: -; V gene: TRBV2; CDR3 DNA: TGTGCCAGCAGTCTCTTCCAAGAGACCCAGTACTTC; CDR3 protein: CASSLFQETQYF
D gene: TRBD1; J gene: TRBJ2-5; clone size: once; V gene: TRBV5-1; CDR3 DNA: TGCGCCAGCAGCTCGAGGGGGCTTGGGGAGACCCAGTACTTC; CDR3 protein: CASSSRGLGETQYF
D gene: -; J gene: TRBJ2-5; clone size: -; V gene: TRBV30; CDR3 DNA: TGTGCCTGGGTCGACGGAGGAAGGGTTGGTCTGATGGAGACCCAGTACTTC; CDR3 protein: CAWVDGGRVGLMETQYF
D gene: TRBD2; J gene: TRBJ2-3; clone size: -; V gene: TRBV23-1; CDR3 DNA: TGCGCCAGCAGACCCGGGGGGAGCCCTAGCACAGATACGCAGTATTTT; CDR3 protein: CASRPGGSPSTDTQYF
D gene: TRBD2; J gene: TRBJ2-2; clone size: few; V gene: TRBV7-3; CDR3 DNA: TGTGCCAGCAGCTCCAGGCGTTTGGGGCTAGCGGGGGGGCATCAAACCGGGGAGCTGTTTTTT; CDR3 protein: CASSSRRLGLAGGHQTGELFF
D gene: TRBD1; J gene: TRBJ1-2; clone size: -; V gene: TRBV13; CDR3 DNA: TGTGCCAGCAGCCGGACAGGGTTTAATGGCTACACCTTC; CDR3 protein: CASSRTGFNGYTF
D gene: -; J gene: TRBJ1-2; clone size: -; V gene: TRBV7-3; CDR3 DNA: TGTGCCAGCAGCGGGGGGGCCCTGGGCCGCTACACCTTC; CDR3 protein: CASSGGALGRYTF
D gene: -; J gene: TRBJ1-2; clone size: -; V gene: TRBV6-5; CDR3 DNA: TGTGCCACCGAGCGCTTGGCCGATTATGGCTACACCTTC; CDR3 protein: CATERLADYGYTF
D gene: TRBD1; J gene: TRBJ2-2; clone size: -; V gene: TRBV5-3; CDR3 DNA: TGTGCCAGAAGGATCTCGGACAGGGGGCAAACCGGGGAGCTGTTTTTT; CDR3 protein: CARRISDRGQTGELFF
D gene: -; J gene: TRBJ2-7; clone size: -; V gene: TRBV27; CDR3 DNA: TGTGCCAGCATCCGGGATTATCCTAGCGACTCCTACGAGCAGTACTTC; CDR3 protein: CASIRDYPSDSYEQYF
D gene: -; J gene: TRBJ1-1; clone size: -; V gene: TRBV25-1; CDR3 DNA: TGTGCCAGCAGTGATCAGGGGACCGGAAGGGCTTTCTTT; CDR3 protein: CASSDQGTGRAFF